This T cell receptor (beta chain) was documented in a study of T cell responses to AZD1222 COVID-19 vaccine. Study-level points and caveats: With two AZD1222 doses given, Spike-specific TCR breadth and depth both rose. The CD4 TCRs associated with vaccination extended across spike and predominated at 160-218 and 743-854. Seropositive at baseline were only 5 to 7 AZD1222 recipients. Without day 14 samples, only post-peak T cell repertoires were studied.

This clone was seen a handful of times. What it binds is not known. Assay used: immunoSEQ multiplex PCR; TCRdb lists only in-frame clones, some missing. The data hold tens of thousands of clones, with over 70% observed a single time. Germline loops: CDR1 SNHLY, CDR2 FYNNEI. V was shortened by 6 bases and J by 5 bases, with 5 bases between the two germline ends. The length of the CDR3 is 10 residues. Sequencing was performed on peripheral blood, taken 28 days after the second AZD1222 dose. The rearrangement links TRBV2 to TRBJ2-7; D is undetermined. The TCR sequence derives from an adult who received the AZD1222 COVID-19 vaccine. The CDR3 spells CASSRDEQYF. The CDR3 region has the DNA TGTGCCAGCAGCAGAGACGAGCAGTACTTC.